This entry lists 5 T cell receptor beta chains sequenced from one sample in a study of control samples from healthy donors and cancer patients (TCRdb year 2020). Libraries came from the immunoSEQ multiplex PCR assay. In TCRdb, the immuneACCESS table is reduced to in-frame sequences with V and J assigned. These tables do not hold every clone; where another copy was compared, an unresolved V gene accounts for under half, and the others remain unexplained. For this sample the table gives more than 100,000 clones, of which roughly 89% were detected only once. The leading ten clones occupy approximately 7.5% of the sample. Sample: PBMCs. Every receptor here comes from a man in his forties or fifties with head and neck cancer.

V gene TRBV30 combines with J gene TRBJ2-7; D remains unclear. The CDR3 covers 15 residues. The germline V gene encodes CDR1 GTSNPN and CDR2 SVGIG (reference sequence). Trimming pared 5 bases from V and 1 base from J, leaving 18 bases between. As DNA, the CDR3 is TGTGCCTGGGGACGACCGCGATCAGAATCCTACGAGCAGTACTTC. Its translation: CAWGRPRSESYEQYF.

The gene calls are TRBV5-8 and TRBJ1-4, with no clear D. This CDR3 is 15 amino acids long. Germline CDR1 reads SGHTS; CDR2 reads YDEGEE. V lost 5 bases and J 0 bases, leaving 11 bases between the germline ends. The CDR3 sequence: CASSARHPTNEKLFF. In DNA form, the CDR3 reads TGTGCCAGCAGTGCCAGACACCCAACTAATGAAAAACTGTTTTTT. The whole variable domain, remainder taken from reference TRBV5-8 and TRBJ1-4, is EAGVTQSPTHLIKTRGQQATLRCSPISGHTSVYWYQQALGLGLQFLLWYDEGEERNRGNFPPRFSGRQFPNYSSELNVNALELEDSALYLCASSARHPTNEKLFFGSGTQLSVL.

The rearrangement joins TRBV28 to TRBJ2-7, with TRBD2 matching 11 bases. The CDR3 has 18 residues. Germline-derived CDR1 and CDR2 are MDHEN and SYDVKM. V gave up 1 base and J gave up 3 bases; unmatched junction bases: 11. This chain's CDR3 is CASSLFALAGVSGYEQYF. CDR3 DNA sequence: TGTGCCAGCAGTTTATTCGCACTAGCGGGAGTCTCTGGCTACGAGCAGTACTTC.

CDR3 sequence: CASSLARGAGVNTEAFF. The CDR3 DNA sequence: TGTGCCAGCAGCTTAGCTCGAGGGGCGGGGGTGAACACTGAAGCTTTCTTT. The V gene is TRBV7-9, the J gene TRBJ1-1; D possibly corresponds to TRBD1 (5 bases). The CDR3 has 17 amino acids. Germline V gene sequence: CDR1 SEHNR, CDR2 FQNEAQ (reference sequence). Trimming took off 0 bases at V and 0 bases at J, with 14 bases between the two ends.

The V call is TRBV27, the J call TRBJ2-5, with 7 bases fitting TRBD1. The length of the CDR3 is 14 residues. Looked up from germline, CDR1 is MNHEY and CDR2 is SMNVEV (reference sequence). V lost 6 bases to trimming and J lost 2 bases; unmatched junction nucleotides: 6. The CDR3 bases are TGTGCCAGCAGGAAACAGGGGTTTCAAGAGACCCAGTACTTC. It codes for CASRKQGFQETQYF.